This TCR beta chain was obtained from a study of cytomegalovirus exposure and HLA in healthy donors. CDR1 and CDR2 (germline): LGHNA, YSLEER. The CDR3 is 19 amino acids. V was cut by 0 bases and J by 7 bases, with 25 bases left in between. A multiplex PCR was run with 60 Vbeta primers and 13 Jbeta primers. Produced via immunoSEQ multiplex PCR; TCRdb's table is partial and in-frame only. The repertoire holds about 94,000 clones, with over 50% as singletons. The receptor comes from a man younger than 45 in good health and CMV-seronegative. Sequencing was done on a sample of PBMCs. The chain is built from TRBV4-3 and TRBJ1-5, with no clear D. The CDR3 DNA follows: TGCGCCAGCAGCCAAGATCTATACCAGTGGGCCTTCCCCAACCAGCCCCAGCATTTT. Amino acids: CASSQDLYQWAFPNQPQHF.